This T cell receptor beta chain was sequenced in a study of spatial heterogeneity in lung cancer. Background on the study: Consistently, beta-chain sequences turned up in larger numbers than alpha-chain sequences did.

Every molecule of TCR cDNA had its own unique molecular identifier. A single record per CDR3 protein comes from TCRdb applying MiXCR to the 5' RACE reads. The top ten hold 43% of the sample, which has approximately 40,000 distinct CDR3 sequences, approximately 6.8% seen once. Time point denoted: sample taken at primary tumor resection. Whole RNA obtained from tumor, nontumor lung or frozen PBMC underwent sequencing without sorting. Samples were obtained from some 70 donors, all untreated early-stage non-small cell lung cancer patients. The CDR3 contains 16 residues. Trimming removed 6 bases from V and 0 bases from J, with 12 bases in between. In germline, CDR1 is MNHEY, CDR2 SMNVEV (reference sequence).

The sequences come from PBMCs, collected at surgery. This receptor was obtained from a female donor with early-stage non-small cell lung cancer. The chain carries TRBV27 and TRBJ2-6, with D possibly matching TRBD1 (6 bases). CDR3 sequence: CASRGTRFSGANVLTF. The CDR3, as DNA: TGTGCCAGCAGGGGGACAAGATTCTCTGGGGCCAACGTCCTGACTTTC.